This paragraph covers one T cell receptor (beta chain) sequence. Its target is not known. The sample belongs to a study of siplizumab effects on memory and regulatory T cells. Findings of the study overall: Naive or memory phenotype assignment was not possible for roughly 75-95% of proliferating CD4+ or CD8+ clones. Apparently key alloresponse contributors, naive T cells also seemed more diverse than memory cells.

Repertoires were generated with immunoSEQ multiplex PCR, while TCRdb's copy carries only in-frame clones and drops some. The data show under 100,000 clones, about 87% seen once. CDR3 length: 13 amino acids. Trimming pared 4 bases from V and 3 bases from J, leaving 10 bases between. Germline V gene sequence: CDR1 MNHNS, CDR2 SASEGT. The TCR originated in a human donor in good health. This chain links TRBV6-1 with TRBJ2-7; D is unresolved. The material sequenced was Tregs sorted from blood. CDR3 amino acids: CASSGGTYYEQYF. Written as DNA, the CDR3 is TGTGCCAGCAGTGGAGGCACCTACTACGAGCAGTACTTC.